The entry below describes one T cell receptor beta chain. From germline, CDR1 is SGHDN and CDR2 FVKESK. The CDR3 runs to 17 residues. Trimming took 1 base from V and 4 from J, leaving 17 bases between them. The data were obtained in a study of OX40 agonist ivuxolimab in advanced cancers. The protocol was immunoSEQ multiplex PCR, while the TCRdb copy is restricted to in-frame clones and leaves out a portion. The data show tens of thousands of clones, approximately 94% seen once. This sequence was found in an adult with an advanced solid tumor such as melanoma, head and neck, liver or kidney cancer. The chain carries TRBV14 and TRBJ2-1; D perhaps matches TRBD2 (5 bases). The sequenced sample was CD4+ or CD8+ T cells sorted from blood, obtained in a trial of the OX40 agonist ivuxolimab. The CDR3 DNA reads TGTGCCAGCAGCCAAGTCGGGAACACCCCCTATTACAATGAGCAGTTCTTC. Protein sequence: CASSQVGNTPYYNEQFF.